This TCR beta chain stems from a study of OX40 agonist ivuxolimab in advanced cancers. Study summary: Checkpoint inhibitors had been given previously to 35% to 50% of patients. Three partial responders included one hepatocellular carcinoma patient and two cutaneous melanoma patients. Study-wide findings and caveats: Both blood CD4+ and CD8+ T cells showed clonal growth by week 6 at 0.1 to 3.0 mg/kg. It was also the case that some nonresponders had low normalized T-cell clonal expansion.

Trimming took off 6 bases at V and 10 bases at J, with 14 bases between the two ends. Germline values: CDR1 MNHEY, CDR2 SVGAGI. The CDR3 covers 12 residues. A note on this clone: Its specificity is not known.

Clones were sequenced by immunoSEQ multiplex PCR, and TCRdb holds only the in-frame ones, with some missing. The sample contains tens of thousands of clones, 80% to 85% of which appear only once. J is TRBJ2-3 and V is TRBV6-5; no clear D gene. Sequences were derived from CD4+ or CD8+ T cells sorted from blood, sampled in a trial of the OX40 agonist ivuxolimab. The receptor's source is an adult with an advanced solid tumor such as melanoma, head and neck, liver or kidney cancer. This CDR3 reads CASSPDRVAQYF. Here the CDR3 DNA reads TGTGCCAGCAGCCCAGACCGTGTAGCGCAGTATTTT.